In this sample, the clone carrying this T cell receptor (beta chain) turned up a few times. Its antigen remains unidentified. The sample comes from a study of response to subunit inactivated influenza vaccine. Trimming stripped 1 base from V and 4 bases from J, with 9 bases between. This CDR3 contains 14 residues. CDR1 and CDR2 from the germline V gene are MGHRA and YSYEKL. TCRdb recomputed calls from the RT-PCR reads with MiXCR, one row per CDR3 protein. The sample has under 750,000 distinct CDR3 sequences, about 11% seen once. General study results and limits: The authors suggested that every seasonal influenza vaccination recruits few new T cells.

The receptor was isolated from a man aged 50-59 years who received an inactivated influenza vaccine. The chain employs TRBV4-1 and TRBJ2-3; no definite D call. Source: PBMCs from blood, taken on the day of vaccination. CDR3 DNA sequence: TGCGCCAGCAGCCAAGGCCTTGGGGCAGATACGCAGTATTTT. Protein product: CASSQGLGADTQYF.